This T cell receptor (beta chain) stems from a study of a mutant IDH1 vaccine in newly diagnosed glioma. About the study: Males made up roughly 60% and females roughly 38% of treated patients, whose mean age was around 40 years.

Profiled with immunoSEQ multiplex PCR; TCRdb holds only in-frame clones, not every one. The data contain around 44,000 clones, 70% to 85% of them seen just once; the ten biggest clones take up over 6.5%. For this clone: Its antigen is currently unknown.

Documented time point: week 35, safety follow-up. Vaccination used 300 ug of mutant IDH1 20-mer peptide per dose, with topical imiquimod. The patients were given eight vaccinations, one each in weeks 1, 3, 5, 7, 11, 15, 19 and 23. Sequences were derived from PBMCs, sampled from a glioma patient whose treatment included an IDH1 peptide vaccine. The origin of this receptor is a man aged 35 to 55 with glioma.

CDR3 bases: TGTGCCAGCAGCGAGAACAATGAGCAGTTCTTC. Residues: CASSENNEQFF. The rearrangement links TRBV6-5 to TRBJ2-1; the D is unclear. V lost 6 bases and J 5 bases, leaving 5 bases between the germline ends. Germline V gene data show CDR1 as MNHEY and CDR2 as SVGAGI. This CDR3 is 11 amino acids long.